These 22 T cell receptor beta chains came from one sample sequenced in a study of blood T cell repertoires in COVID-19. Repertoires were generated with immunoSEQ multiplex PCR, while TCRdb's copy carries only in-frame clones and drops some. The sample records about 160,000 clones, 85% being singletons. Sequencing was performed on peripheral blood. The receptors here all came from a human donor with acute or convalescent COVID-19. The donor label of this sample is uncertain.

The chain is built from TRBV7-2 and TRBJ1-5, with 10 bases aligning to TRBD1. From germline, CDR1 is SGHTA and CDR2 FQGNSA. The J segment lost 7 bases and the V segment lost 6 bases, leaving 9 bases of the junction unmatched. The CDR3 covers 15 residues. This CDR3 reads CASSSTGQGIQPQHF. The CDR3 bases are TGTGCCAGCAGTTCAACGGGACAGGGGATCCAGCCCCAGCATTTT.

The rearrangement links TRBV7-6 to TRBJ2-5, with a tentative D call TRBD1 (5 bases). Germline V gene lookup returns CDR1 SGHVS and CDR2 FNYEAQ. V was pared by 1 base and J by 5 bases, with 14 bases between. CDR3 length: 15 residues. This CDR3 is CASSLGTRLPETQYF. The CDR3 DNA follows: TGTGCCAGCAGCTTAGGGACAAGGCTTCCGGAGACCCAGTACTTC. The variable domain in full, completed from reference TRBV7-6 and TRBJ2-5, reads GAGVSQSPRYKVTKRGQDVALRCDPISGHVSLYWYRQALGQGPEFLTYFNYEAQQDKSGLPNDRFSAERPEGSISTLTIQRTEQRDSAMYRCASSLGTRLPETQYFGPGTRLLVL.

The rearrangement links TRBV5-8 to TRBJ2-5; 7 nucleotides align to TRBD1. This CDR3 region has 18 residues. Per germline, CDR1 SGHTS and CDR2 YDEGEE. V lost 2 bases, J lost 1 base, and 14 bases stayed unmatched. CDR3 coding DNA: TGTGCCAGCAGCTTTAGCCAAGAGGACAGGTTATGCCAAGAGACCCAGTACTTC. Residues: CASSFSQEDRLCQETQYF.

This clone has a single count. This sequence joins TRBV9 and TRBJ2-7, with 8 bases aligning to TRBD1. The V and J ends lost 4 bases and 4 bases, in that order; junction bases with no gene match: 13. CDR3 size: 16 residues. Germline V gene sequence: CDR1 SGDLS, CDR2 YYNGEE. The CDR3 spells CASSPESGTGMYEQYF. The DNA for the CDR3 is TGTGCCAGCAGCCCCGAATCCGGGACAGGCATGTACGAGCAGTACTTC.

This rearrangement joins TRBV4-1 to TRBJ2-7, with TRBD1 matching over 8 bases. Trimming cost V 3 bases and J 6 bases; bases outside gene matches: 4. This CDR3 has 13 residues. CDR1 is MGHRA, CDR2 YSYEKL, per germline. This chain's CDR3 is CASSQTGVGEQYF. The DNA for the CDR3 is TGCGCCAGCAGCCAGACAGGGGTCGGCGAGCAGTACTTC.

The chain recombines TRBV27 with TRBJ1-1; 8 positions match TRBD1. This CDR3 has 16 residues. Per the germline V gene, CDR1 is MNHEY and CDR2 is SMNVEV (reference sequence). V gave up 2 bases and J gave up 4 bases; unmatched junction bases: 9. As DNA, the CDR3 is TGTGCCAGCAGTTTAGGACAGGGATGGTCCGGCACTGAAGCTTTCTTT. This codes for CASSLGQGWSGTEAFF.

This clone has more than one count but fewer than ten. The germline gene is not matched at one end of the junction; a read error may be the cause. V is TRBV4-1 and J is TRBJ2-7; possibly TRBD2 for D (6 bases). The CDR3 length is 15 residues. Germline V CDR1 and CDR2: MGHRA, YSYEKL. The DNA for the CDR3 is TGCGCCAGCAGTCAAGGAGGGTCTCGATTCTACGAGCAGTACTTC. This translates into CASSQGGSRFYEQYF.

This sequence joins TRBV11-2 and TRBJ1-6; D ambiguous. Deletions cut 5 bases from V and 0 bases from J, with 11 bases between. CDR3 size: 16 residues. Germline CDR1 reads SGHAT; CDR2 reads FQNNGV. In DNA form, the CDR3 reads TGTGCCAGCAGCCCAGGTTTGAGCTCCTATAATTCACCCCTCCACTTT. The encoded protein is CASSPGLSSYNSPLHF.

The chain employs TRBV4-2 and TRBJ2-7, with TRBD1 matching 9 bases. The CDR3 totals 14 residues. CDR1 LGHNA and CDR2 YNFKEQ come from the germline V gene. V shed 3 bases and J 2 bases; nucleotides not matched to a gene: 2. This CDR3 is CASSQGQGTYEQYF. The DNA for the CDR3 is TGTGCCAGCAGCCAGGGACAGGGAACCTACGAGCAGTACTTC.

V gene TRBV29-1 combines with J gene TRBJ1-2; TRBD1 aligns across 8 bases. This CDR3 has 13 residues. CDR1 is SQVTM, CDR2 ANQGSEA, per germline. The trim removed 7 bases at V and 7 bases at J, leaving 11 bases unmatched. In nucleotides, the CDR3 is TGCAGCGAAAGAGGACAGGGTGTTCCTGGCTACACCTTC. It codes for CSERGQGVPGYTF.

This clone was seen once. CDR3 sequence (DNA): TGTGCCAGCAGCACGACCGGGACTAGGGTCACAGATACGCAGTATTTT. Amino acid sequence: CASSTTGTRVTDTQYF. The chain recombines TRBV7-9 with TRBJ2-3; 8 nucleotides align to TRBD2. This CDR3 is built from 16 residues. Germline-derived CDR1 and CDR2 are SEHNR and FQNEAQ (reference sequence). V gave up 5 bases and J gave up 2 bases; unmatched junction bases: 9.

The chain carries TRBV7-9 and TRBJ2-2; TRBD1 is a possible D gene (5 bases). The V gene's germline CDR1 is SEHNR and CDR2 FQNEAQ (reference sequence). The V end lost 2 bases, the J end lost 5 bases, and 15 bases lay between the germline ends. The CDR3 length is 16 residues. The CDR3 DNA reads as TGTGCCAGCAGCTTAACAGGTTTCTTGAAGACCGGGGAGCTGTTTTTT. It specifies CASSLTGFLKTGELFF.

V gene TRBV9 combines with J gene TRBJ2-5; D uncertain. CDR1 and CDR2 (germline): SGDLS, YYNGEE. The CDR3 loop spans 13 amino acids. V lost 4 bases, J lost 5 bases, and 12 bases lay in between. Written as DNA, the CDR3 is TGTGCCAGCAGCCCCCCCCTGAGTGAGACCCAGTACTTC. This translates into CASSPPLSETQYF.

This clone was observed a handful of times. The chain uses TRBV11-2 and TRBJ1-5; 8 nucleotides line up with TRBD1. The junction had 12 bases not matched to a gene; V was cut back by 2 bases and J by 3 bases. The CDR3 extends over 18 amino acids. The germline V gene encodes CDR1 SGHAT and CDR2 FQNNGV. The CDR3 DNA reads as TGTGCCAGCAGCTTATCGGCAGGGGGCTGGGGTGTCAATCAGCCCCAGCATTTT. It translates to CASSLSAGGWGVNQPQHF.

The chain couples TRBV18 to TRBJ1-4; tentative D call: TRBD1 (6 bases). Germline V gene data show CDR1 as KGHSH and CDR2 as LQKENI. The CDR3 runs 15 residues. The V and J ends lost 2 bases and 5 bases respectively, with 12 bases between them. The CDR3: CASSPGGAGNEKLFF. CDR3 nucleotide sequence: TGTGCCAGCTCACCAGGGGGCGCCGGCAATGAAAAACTGTTTTTT.

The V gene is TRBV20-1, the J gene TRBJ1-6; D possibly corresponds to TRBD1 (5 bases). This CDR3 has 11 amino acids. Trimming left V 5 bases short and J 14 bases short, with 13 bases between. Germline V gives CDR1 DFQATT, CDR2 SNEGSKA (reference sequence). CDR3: CSALKGESLHF. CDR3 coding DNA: TGCAGTGCTTTAAAAGGGGAATCCCTCCACTTT.

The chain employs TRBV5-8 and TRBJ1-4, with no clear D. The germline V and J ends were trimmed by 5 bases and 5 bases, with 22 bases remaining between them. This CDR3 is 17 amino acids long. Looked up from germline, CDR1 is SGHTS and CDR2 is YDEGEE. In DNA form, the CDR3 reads TGTGCCAGCAGTGCCAACCACCTGAGCCGCCCCAATGAAAAACTGTTTTTT. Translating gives CASSANHLSRPNEKLFF.

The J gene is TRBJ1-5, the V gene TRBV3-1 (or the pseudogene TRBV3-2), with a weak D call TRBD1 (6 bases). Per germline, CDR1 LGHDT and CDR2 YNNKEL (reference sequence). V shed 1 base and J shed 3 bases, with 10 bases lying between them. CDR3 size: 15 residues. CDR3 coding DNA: TGTGCCAGCAGCCAAGGCGGGGGGCCCAATCAGCCCCAGCATTTT. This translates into CASSQGGGPNQPQHF.

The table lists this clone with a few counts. In DNA, the CDR3 is TGTGCCAGCAGCCGCGGGACAGTGCTGTACCAAGAGACCCAGTACTTC. Encoded protein: CASSRGTVLYQETQYF. The rearrangement joins TRBV11-2 to TRBJ2-5; the D gene is possibly TRBD1 (7 bases). Trimming took off 5 bases at V and 0 bases at J, with 16 bases between the two ends. The CDR3 is made up of 16 amino acids. CDR1 and CDR2 (germline): SGHAT, FQNNGV.

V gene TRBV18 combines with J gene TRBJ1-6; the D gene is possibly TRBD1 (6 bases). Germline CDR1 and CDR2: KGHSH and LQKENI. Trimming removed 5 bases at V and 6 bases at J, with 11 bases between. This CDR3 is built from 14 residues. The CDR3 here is CASSEDSGNSPLHF. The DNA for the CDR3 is TGTGCCAGCTCAGAGGACAGTGGTAATTCACCCCTCCACTTT.

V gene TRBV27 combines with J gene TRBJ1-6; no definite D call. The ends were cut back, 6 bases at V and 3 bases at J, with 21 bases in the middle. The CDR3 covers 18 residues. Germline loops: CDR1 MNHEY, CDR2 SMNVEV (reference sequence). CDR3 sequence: CASRPTAFSPIYNSPLHF. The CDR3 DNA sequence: TGTGCCAGCAGACCGACGGCCTTTAGCCCTATCTATAATTCACCCCTCCACTTT.

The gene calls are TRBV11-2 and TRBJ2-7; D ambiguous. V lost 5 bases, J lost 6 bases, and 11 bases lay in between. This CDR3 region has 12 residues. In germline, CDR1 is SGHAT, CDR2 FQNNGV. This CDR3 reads CASSLTLREQYF. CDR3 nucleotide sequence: TGTGCCAGCAGCCTAACCCTACGCGAGCAGTACTTC.